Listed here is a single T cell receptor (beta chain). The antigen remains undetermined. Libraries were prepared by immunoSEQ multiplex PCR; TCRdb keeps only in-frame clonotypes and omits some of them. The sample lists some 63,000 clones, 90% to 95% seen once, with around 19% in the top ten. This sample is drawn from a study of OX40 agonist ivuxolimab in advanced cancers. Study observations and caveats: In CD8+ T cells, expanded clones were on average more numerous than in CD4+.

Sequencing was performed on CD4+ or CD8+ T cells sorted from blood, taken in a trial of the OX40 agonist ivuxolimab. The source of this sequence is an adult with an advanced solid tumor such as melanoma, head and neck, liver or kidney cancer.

The CDR3 reads CASSQEAGSYEQYF. As DNA, the CDR3 is TGCGCCAGCAGCCAAGAGGCAGGGTCCTACGAGCAGTACTTC. V gene TRBV4-1 combines with J gene TRBJ2-7; tentatively, D is TRBD1 (5 bases). CDR3 length: 14 residues. Germline V gene lookup returns CDR1 MGHRA and CDR2 YSYEKL. V lost 0 bases and J 1 base, leaving 7 bases between the germline ends.